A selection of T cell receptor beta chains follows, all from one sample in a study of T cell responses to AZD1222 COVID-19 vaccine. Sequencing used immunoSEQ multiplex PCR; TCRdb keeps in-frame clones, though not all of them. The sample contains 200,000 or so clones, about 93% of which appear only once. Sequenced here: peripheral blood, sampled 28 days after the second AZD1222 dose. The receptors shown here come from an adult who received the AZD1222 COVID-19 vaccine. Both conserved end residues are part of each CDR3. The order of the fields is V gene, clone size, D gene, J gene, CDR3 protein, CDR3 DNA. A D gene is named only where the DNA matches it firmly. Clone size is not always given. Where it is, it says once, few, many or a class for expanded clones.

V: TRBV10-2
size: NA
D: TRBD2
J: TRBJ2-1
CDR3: CASSTAGGPYNEQFF
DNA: TGCGCCAGCAGTACCGCGGGGGGCCCCTACAATGAGCAGTTCTTC

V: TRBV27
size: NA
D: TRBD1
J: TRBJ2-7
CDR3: CASSPRTGNYEQYF
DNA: TGTGCCAGCAGCCCTCGGACAGGGAACTACGAGCAGTACTTC

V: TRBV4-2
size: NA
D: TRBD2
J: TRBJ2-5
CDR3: CASSQGGGEGETQYF
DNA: TGTGCCAGCAGCCAAGGCGGGGGGGAAGGAGAGACCCAGTACTTC

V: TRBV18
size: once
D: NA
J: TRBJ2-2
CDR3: CASSVQELTGELFF
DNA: TGTGCCAGCTCGGTCCAGGAATTAACCGGGGAGCTGTTTTTT

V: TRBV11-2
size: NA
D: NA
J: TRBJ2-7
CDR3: CASSLDPGSSYEQYF
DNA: TGTGCCAGCAGCTTAGACCCAGGAAGCTCCTACGAGCAGTACTTC

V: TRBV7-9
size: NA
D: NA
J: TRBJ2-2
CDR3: CASSLAAGTHGELFF
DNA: TGTGCCAGCAGCTTAGCTGCCGGGACACACGGGGAGCTGTTTTTT

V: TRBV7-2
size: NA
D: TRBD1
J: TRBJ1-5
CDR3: CASSGQGAFQPQHF
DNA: TGTGCCAGCAGCGGACAGGGGGCCTTTCAGCCCCAGCATTTT

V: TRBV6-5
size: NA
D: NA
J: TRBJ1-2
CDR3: CASRRDYGYTF
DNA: TGTGCCAGCAGGAGAGACTATGGCTACACCTTC

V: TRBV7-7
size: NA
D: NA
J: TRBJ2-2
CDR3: CASSPTLAGTGELFF
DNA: TGTGCCAGCAGCCCGACGTTGGCGGGCACCGGGGAGCTGTTTTTT

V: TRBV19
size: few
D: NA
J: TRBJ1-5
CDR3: CASSLGPQAQPQHF
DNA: TGTGCCAGTAGTCTGGGCCCCCAGGCCCAGCCCCAGCATTTT

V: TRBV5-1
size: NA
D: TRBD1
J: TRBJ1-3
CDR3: CASSFTGGYGNTIYF
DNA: TGCGCCAGCAGCTTCACAGGGGGATATGGAAACACCATATATTTT

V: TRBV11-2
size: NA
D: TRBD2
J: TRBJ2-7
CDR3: CASSTQMTSGVEQYF
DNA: TGTGCCAGCAGCACCCAAATGACTAGCGGGGTCGAGCAGTACTTC

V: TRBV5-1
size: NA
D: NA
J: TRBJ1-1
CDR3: CASRDGIQNTEAFF
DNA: TGCGCCAGCAGGGATGGGATACAGAACACTGAAGCTTTCTTT

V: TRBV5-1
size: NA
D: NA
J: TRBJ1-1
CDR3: CASSSVAGMNTEAFF
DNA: TGCGCCAGCAGCAGCGTGGCAGGGATGAACACTGAAGCTTTCTTT

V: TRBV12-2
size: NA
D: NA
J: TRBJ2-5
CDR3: CASRLALVRVSAQETQYF
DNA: TGTGCAAGTCGCTTAGCGCTTGTCCGCGTCTCGGCTCAAGAGACCCAGTACTTC

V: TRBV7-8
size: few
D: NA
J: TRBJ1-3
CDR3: CASRTEIPGNTIYF
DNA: TGTGCCAGCAGAACAGAGATTCCTGGAAACACCATATATTTT

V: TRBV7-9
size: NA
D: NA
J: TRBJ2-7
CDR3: CASSLGAVGSYEQYF
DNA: TGTGCCAGCAGCTTAGGGGCAGTTGGGAGCTACGAGCAGTACTTC

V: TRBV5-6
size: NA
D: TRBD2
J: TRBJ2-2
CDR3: CASSPASGGAWTGELFF
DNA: TGTGCCAGCAGCCCCGCAAGCGGGGGGGCGTGGACCGGGGAGCTGTTTTTT

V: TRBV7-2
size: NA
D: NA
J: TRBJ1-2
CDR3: CASSLDRGNGYTF
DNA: TGTGCCAGCAGCTTAGATCGGGGGAATGGCTACACCTTC

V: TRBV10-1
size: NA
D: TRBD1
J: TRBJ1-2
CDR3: CASSKGQGDGYTF
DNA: TGCGCCAGCAGTAAGGGACAGGGCGATGGCTACACCTTC

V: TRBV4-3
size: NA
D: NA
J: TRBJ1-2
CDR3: CASSQERLSTGGYTF
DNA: TGCGCCAGCAGCCAAGAACGGTTGTCAACTGGAGGCTACACCTTC

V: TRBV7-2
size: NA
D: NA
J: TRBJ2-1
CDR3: CASSPGQPNEQFF
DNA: TGTGCCAGCAGCCCAGGACAGCCCAATGAGCAGTTCTTC

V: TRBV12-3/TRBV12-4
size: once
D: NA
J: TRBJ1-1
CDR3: CASSSTLTAQAFF
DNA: TGTGCCAGCAGTTCGACACTTACCGCGCAAGCTTTCTTT

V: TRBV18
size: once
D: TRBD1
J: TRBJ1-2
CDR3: CASSLGTGARDNYGYTF
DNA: TGTGCCAGCTCACTCGGGACAGGGGCGCGGGATAACTATGGCTACACCTTC